Listed below are T cell receptor beta chains from one sample, sequenced in a study of shared clonotypes between healthy human individuals. Using immunoSEQ multiplex PCR, the repertoire was profiled, and TCRdb retains in-frame clones only, with some absent. The sample consists of about 610,000 clones, 95% to 97% of them appearing once. Input material: naive CD8+ T cells sorted from blood. The receptors come from a woman aged 25 to 39 in good health. CDR3s include the opening cysteine and the closing phenylalanine or tryptophan. Fields, in order: V gene, clone size, J gene, D gene, CDR3 length, CDR3 DNA, CDR3 protein. A D gene is named only where the DNA matches it firmly. Clone size is shown for a subset of rows, as once, few, many or a class of expanded clone.

TRBV29-1	.	TRBJ2-7	TRBD2	14	TGCAGCGGACTAGCGGGAGAACCTTCCTACGAGCAGTACTTC	CSGLAGEPSYEQYF
TRBV11-2	once	TRBJ2-1	TRBD2	13	TGTGCCAGCAGACTAGGACTAGATTATGAGCAGTTCTTC	CASRLGLDYEQFF
TRBV5-1	.	TRBJ2-7	.	14	TGCGCCAGCAGCCAGATGCCAGGAACCTACGAGCAGTACTTC	CASSQMPGTYEQYF
TRBV7-9	.	TRBJ2-2	.	13	TGTGCCAGCAGCTTAACAGACACCGGGGAGCTGTTTTTT	CASSLTDTGELFF
TRBV13	.	TRBJ1-2	TRBD1	14	TGTGCCAGCAGCCCCGGGACAGGGGATTTGAGCTACACCTTC	CASSPGTGDLSYTF
TRBV6-5	.	TRBJ2-4	TRBD1	16	TGTGCCAGCAGTTCCAGCCGGGACAGGGGGCAAAACATTCAGTACTTC	CASSSSRDRGQNIQYF
TRBV28	.	TRBJ2-7	.	12	TGTGCCAGCAGTTTACCGGGGAACGAGCAGTACTTC	CASSLPGNEQYF
TRBV29-1	.	TRBJ2-7	TRBD2	16	TGCAGCGCCGACGGGGGGGGCGGGAGAGAAACCTACGAGCAGTACTTC	CSADGGGGRETYEQYF
TRBV29-1	.	TRBJ2-7	.	12	TGCAGCGTTGAAGAATCTCCCAACGAGCAGTACTTC	CSVEESPNEQYF
TRBV30	once	TRBJ2-7	.	11	TGTGCCTGGAGCACAATCTACGAGCAGTACTTC	CAWSTIYEQYF
TRBV27	.	TRBJ2-7	TRBD1	16	TGTGCCAGCAGTTCCTCAACCGGGACAGTCGCCTACGAGCAGTACTTC	CASSSSTGTVAYEQYF
TRBV4-2	.	TRBJ2-1	.	15	TGTGCCAGCAGCCAAGTTTGGACTCCTACTAATGAGCAGTTCTTC	CASSQVWTPTNEQFF
TRBV19	.	TRBJ2-3	TRBD2	14	TGTGCCAGTAGTCCCGGGACTAGTCCCATCTTGCAGTATTTT	CASSPGTSPILQYF
TRBV10-2	.	TRBJ1-2	.	14	TGCGCCAGCGGGGACACCGATTTTAACTATGGCTACACCTTC	CASGDTDFNYGYTF
TRBV28	.	TRBJ2-7	TRBD2	13	TGTGCCAGCAAGGCCGCTAGCGGCTACGAGCAGTACTTC	CASKAASGYEQYF
TRBV6-4	.	TRBJ1-5	.	15	TGTGCCAGCAGTGACGTTTCGGGAAGCAATCAGCCCCAGCATTTT	CASSDVSGSNQPQHF
TRBV28	.	TRBJ2-5	.	13	TGTGCCAGCAGTTTGGCGGTAATGGAGACCCAGTACTTC	CASSLAVMETQYF
TRBV11-2	.	TRBJ2-1	.	14	TGTGCCAGCAGCATTCTCGGGGGAGCAGGGGAGCAGTTCTTC	CASSILGGAGEQFF
TRBV25-1	.	TRBJ1-6	.	14	TGTGCCAGCAGTGTACGGGGACGGGATTCACCCCTCCACTTT	CASSVRGRDSPLHF
TRBV4-2	.	TRBJ2-4	.	17	TGTGCCAGCAGCCAAGATGAGGCAAGACTAGCCAAAAACATTCAGTACTTC	CASSQDEARLAKNIQYF
TRBV6-5	.	TRBJ2-6	.	15	TGTGCCAGCAGACCCCGGGCCCCTGGGGCCAACGTCCTGACTTTC	CASRPRAPGANVLTF
TRBV15	.	TRBJ1-5	.	13	TGTGCCACTTCGACGGGAGTCAATCAGCCCCAGCATTTT	CATSTGVNQPQHF
TRBV4-1	.	TRBJ2-7	TRBD2	16	TGCGCCAGCAGCCCTAATAGCGGGCCCGTGCACTACGAGCAGTACTTC	CASSPNSGPVHYEQYF
TRBV27	.	TRBJ2-6	TRBD2	13	TGTGCCAGCAGTCCGGGACTAGGGAACGTCCTGACTTTC	CASSPGLGNVLTF
TRBV4-1	.	TRBJ2-1	TRBD2	17	TGCGCCAGCAGCCAAGGAGGGGTCGGGAGGATGGGGAATGAGCAGTTCTTC	CASSQGGVGRMGNEQFF
TRBV7-9	.	TRBJ2-1	TRBD2	15	TGTGCCAGCAGCTTATTGTCTAGCGGGTTCAATGAGCAGTTCTTC	CASSLLSSGFNEQFF
TRBV2	.	TRBJ2-6	TRBD2	18	TGTGCCAGCAGTGAAGAACGCCCGGGGGGGTCTGGGGCCAACGTCCTGACTTTC	CASSEERPGGSGANVLTF
TRBV4-1	.	TRBJ1-5	.	13	TGCGCCAGCAGCGAAAATTGGGGTCAGCCCCAGCATTTT	CASSENWGQPQHF